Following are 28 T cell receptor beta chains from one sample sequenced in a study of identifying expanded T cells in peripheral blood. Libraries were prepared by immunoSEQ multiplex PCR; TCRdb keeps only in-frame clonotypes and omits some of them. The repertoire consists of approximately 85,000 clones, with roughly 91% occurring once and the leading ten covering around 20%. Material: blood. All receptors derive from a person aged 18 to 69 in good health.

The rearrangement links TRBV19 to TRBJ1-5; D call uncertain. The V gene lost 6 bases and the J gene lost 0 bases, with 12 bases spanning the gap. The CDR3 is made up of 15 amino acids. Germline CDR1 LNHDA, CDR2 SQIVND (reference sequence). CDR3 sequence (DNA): TGTGCCAGTAGGCCAGAAGGGAATAGCAATCAGCCCCAGCATTTT. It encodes CASRPEGNSNQPQHF.

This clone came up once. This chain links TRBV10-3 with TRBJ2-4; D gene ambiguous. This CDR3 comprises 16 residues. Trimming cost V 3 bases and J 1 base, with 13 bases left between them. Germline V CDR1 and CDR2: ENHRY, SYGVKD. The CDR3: CAISEGVPTAKNIQYF. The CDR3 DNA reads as TGTGCCATCAGTGAAGGAGTACCGACGGCCAAAAACATTCAGTACTTC.

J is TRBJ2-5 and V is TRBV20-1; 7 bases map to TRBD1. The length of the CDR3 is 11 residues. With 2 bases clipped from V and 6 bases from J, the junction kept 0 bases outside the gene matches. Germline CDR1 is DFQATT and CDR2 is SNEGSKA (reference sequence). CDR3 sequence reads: CSARRGQTQYF. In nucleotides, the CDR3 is TGCAGTGCTAGAAGGGGGCAGACCCAGTACTTC.

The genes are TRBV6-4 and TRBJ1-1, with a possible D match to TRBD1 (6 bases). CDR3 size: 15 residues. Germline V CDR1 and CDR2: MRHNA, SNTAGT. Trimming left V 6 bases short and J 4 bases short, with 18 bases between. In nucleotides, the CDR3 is TGTGCCAGCAGGGCCCAGGGGAATACTCTCACTGAAGCTTTCTTT. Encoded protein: CASRAQGNTLTEAFF.

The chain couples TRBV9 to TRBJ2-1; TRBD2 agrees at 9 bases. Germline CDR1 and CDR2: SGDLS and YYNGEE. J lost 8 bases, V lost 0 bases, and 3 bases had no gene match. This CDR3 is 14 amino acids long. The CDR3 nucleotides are TGTGCCAGCAGCGTAGGTAGCGGGGGCTATGAGCAGTTCTTC. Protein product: CASSVGSGGYEQFF.

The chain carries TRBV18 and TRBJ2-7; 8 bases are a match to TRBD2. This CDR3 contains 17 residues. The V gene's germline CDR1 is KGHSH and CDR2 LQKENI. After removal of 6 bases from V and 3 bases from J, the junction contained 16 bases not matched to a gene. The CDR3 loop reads CASSLSSGSGGFYEQYF. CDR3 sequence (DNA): TGTGCCAGCTCGCTATCTTCGGGGAGCGGGGGTTTCTACGAGCAGTACTTC.

The CDR3 sequence: CASSYRDGSNQPQHF. CDR3 in DNA: TGTGCCAGCAGTTATAGGGACGGTAGCAATCAGCCCCAGCATTTT. This sequence joins TRBV6-6 and TRBJ1-5; TRBD1 might be the D (5 bases). Germline CDR1 reads MNHNY; CDR2 reads SVGAGI (reference sequence). This CDR3 has 15 amino acids. The V gene lost 3 bases and the J gene lost 0 bases, with 9 bases spanning the gap.

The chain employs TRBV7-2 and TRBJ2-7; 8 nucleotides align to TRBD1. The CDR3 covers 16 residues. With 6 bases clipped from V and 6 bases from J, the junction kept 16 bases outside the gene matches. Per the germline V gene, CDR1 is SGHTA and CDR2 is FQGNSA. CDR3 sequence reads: CASSKNTPRTGFEQYF. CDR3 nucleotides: TGTGCCAGCAGTAAAAACACCCCCCGGACAGGGTTCGAGCAGTACTTC.

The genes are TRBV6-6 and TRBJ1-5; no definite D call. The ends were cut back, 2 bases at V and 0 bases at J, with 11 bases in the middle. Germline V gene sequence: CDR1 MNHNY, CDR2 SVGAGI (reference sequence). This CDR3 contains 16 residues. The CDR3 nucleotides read TGTGCCAGCAGTTACCCGAGAGGAGGTAGCAATCAGCCCCAGCATTTT. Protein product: CASSYPRGGSNQPQHF.

The CDR3 sequence is CASSSRPTGDNEQFF. DNA of the CDR3: TGTGCCAGCAGCTCCCGACCGACGGGGGACAATGAGCAGTTCTTC. The chain links TRBV7-9 to TRBJ2-1, with D perhaps TRBD2 (6 bases). This CDR3 has 15 residues. The V end lost 4 bases, the J end lost 5 bases, and 15 bases lay between the germline ends. Germline V gene data show CDR1 as SEHNR and CDR2 as FQNEAQ (reference sequence).

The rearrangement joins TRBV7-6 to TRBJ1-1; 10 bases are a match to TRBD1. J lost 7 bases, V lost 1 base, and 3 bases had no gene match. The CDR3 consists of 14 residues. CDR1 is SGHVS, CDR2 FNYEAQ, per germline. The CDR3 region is CASSLGTGGGEAFF. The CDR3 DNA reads TGTGCCAGCAGCTTAGGGACAGGGGGTGGTGAAGCTTTCTTT.

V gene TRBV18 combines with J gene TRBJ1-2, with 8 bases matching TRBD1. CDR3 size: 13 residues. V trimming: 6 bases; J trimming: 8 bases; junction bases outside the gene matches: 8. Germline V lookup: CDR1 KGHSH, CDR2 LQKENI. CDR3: CASSPDRAGGYTF. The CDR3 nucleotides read TGTGCCAGCTCGCCGGACAGGGCTGGGGGCTACACCTTC.

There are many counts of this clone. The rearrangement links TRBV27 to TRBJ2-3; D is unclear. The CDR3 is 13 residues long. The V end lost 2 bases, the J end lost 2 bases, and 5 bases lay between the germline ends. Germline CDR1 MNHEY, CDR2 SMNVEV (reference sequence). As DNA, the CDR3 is TGTGCCAGCAGTTTAGGGGTCACAGATACGCAGTATTTT. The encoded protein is CASSLGVTDTQYF.

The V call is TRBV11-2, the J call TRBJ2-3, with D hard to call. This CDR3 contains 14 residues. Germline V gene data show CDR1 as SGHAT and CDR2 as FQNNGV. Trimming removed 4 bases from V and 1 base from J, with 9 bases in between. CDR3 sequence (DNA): TGTGCCAGCAGCTCTGGTTCGGGCACAGATACGCAGTATTTT. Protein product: CASSSGSGTDTQYF.

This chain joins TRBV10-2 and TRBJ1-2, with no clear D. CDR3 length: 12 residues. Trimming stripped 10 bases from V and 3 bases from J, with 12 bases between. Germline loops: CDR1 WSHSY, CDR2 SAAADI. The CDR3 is CATFQSHYGYTF. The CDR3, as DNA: TGCGCCACCTTCCAGAGCCACTATGGCTACACCTTC.

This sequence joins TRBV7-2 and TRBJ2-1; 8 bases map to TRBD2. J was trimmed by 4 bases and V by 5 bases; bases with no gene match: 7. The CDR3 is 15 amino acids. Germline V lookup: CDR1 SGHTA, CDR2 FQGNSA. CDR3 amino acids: CASSQTGGQYNEQFF. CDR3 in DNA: TGTGCCAGCAGCCAGACGGGGGGGCAGTACAATGAGCAGTTCTTC.

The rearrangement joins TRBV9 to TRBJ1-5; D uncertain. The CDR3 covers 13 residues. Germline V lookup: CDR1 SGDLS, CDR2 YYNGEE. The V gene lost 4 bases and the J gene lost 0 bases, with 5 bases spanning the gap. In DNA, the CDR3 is TGTGCCAGCAGCATTCGTAGCAATCAGCCCCAGCATTTT. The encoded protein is CASSIRSNQPQHF.

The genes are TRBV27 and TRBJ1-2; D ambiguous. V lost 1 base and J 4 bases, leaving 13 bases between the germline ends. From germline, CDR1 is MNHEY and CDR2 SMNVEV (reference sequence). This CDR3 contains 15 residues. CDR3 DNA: TGTGCCAGCAGTTTATACGGAGGATCGAGCTATGGCTACACCTTC. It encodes CASSLYGGSSYGYTF.

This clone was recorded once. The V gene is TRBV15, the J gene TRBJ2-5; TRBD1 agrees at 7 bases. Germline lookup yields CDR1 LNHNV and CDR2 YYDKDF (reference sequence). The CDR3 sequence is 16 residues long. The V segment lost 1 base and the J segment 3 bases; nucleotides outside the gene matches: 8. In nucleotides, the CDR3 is TGTGCCACCAGCAGAGTGAGCAACAGGGGAGAAGAGACCCAGTACTTC. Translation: CATSRVSNRGEETQYF.

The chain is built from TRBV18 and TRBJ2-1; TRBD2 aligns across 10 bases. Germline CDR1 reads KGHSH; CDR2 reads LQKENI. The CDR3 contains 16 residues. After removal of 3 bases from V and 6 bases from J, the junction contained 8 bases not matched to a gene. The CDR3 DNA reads TGTGCCAGCTCACCCGGACTAGCGGTTCTCCCCAATGAGCAGTTCTTC. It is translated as CASSPGLAVLPNEQFF.

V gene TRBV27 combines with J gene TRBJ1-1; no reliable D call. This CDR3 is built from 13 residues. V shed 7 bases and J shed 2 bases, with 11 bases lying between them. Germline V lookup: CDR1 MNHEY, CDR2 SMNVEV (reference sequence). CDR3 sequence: CASKDVLNTEAFF. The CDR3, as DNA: TGTGCCAGCAAAGACGTGCTTAACACTGAAGCTTTCTTT.

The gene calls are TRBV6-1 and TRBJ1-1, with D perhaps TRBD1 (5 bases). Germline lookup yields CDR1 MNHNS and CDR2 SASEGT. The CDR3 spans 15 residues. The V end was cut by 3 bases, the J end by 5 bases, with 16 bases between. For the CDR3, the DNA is TGTGCCAGCAGTGAGGGGCACCTTGGGGGGACTGAAGCTTTCTTT. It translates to CASSEGHLGGTEAFF.

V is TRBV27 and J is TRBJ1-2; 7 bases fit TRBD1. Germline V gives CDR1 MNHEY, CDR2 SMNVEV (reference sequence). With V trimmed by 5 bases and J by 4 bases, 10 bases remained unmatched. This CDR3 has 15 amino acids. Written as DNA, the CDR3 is TGTGCCAGCAGTCCGACTCCAGGGGGATTCTATGGCTACACCTTC. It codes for CASSPTPGGFYGYTF.

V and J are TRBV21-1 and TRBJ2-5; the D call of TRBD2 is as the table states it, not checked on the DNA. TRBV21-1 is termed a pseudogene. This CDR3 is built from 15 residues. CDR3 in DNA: TGTGCCAGCAGCAAGAGCGGACCCACTCAAGAGACCCAGTACTTC. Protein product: CASSKSGPTQETQYF.

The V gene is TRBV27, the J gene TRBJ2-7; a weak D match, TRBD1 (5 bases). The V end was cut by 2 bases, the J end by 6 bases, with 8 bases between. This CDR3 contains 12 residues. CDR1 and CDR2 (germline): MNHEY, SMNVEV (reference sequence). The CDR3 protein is CASSLPGREQYF. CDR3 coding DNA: TGTGCCAGCAGTTTACCAGGGCGCGAGCAGTACTTC.

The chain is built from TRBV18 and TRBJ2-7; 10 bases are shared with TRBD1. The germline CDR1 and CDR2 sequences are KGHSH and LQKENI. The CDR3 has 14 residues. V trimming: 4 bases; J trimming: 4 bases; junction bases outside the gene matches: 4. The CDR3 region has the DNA TGTGCCAGCTCACTACAGGACAGGGGGTACGAGCAGTACTTC. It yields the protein CASSLQDRGYEQYF. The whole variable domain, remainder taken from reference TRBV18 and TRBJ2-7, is NAGVMQNPRHLVRRRGQEARLRCSPMKGHSHVYWYRQLPEEGLKFMVYLQKENIIDESGMPKERFSAEFPKEGPSILRIQQVVRGDSAAYFCASSLQDRGYEQYFGPGTRLTVT.

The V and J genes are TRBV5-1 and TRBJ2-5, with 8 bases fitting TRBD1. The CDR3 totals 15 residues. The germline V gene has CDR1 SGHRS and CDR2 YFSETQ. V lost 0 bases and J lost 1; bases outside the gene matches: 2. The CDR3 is CASSLGTGLQETQYF. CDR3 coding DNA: TGCGCCAGCAGCTTGGGGACAGGGCTCCAAGAGACCCAGTACTTC.

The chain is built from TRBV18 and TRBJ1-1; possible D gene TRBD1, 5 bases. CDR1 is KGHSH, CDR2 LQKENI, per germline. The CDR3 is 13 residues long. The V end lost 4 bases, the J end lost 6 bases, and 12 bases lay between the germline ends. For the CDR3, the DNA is TGTGCCAGCTCACGGGACGAGGGCGCTGAAGCTTTCTTT. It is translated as CASSRDEGAEAFF. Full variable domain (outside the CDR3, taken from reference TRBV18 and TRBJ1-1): NAGVMQNPRHLVRRRGQEARLRCSPMKGHSHVYWYRQLPEEGLKFMVYLQKENIIDESGMPKERFSAEFPKEGPSILRIQQVVRGDSAAYFCASSRDEGAEAFFGQGTRLTVV.